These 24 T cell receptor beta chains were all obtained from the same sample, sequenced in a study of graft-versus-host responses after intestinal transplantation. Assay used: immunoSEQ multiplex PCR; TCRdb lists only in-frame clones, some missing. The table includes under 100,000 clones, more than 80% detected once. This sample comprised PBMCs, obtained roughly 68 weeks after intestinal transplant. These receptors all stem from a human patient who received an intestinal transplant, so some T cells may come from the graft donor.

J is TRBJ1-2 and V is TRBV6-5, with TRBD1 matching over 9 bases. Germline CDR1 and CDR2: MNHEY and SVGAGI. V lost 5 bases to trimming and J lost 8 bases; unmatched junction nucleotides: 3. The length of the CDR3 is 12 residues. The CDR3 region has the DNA TGTGCCAGCAGTACCGGACAGGGGGGCTACACCTTC. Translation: CASSTGQGGYTF.

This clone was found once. The CDR3 DNA reads as TGTGCCAGTAGTAGACTAGAGGGGGGAACCGGGGAGCTGTTTTTT. This translates into CASSRLEGGTGELFF. The chain links TRBV19 to TRBJ2-2; D is tentatively TRBD1 or TRBD2 (6 bases each). Germline V gene sequence: CDR1 LNHDA, CDR2 SQIVND (reference sequence). V was pared by 4 bases and J by 5 bases, with 14 bases between. The CDR3 has 15 residues.

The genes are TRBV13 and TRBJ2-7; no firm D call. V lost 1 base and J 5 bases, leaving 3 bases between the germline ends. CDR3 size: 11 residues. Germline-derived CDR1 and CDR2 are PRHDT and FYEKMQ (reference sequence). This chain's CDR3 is CASSLENEQYF. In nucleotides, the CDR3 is TGTGCCAGCAGCTTAGAGAACGAGCAGTACTTC.

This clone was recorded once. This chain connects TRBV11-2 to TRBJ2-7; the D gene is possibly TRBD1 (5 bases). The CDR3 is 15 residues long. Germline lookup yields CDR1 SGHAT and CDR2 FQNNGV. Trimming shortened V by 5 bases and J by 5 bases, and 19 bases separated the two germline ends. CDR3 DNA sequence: TGTGCCAGCAGCCCGGTTTTTACAGGACCCCACGAGCAGTACTTC. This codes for CASSPVFTGPHEQYF.

Here the CDR3 reads CASSQEGGVAKKLFF. DNA of the CDR3: TGTGCCAGCAGCCAAGAGGGAGGGGTAGCGAAAAAACTGTTTTTT. The rearrangement joins TRBV4-2 to TRBJ1-4, with TRBD1 as a possible D gene (5 bases). Germline CDR1 and CDR2: LGHNA and YNFKEQ. V lost 0 bases and J 9 bases, leaving 14 bases between the germline ends. The CDR3 runs to 15 residues.

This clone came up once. The CDR3 nucleotides are TGTGCCAGCTCACTCCCCACTGGTGGCAGAAAAAACATTCAGTACTTC. Translated: CASSLPTGGRKNIQYF. V gene TRBV18 combines with J gene TRBJ2-4, with D uncertain. Germline V gene data show CDR1 as KGHSH and CDR2 as LQKENI. V dropped 4 bases and J dropped 4 bases, with 17 bases sitting between them. The CDR3 runs to 16 residues.

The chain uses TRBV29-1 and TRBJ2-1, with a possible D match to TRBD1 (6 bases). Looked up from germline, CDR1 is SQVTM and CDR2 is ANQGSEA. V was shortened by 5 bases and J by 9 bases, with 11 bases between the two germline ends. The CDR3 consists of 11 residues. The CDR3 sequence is CSVHRVGEQFF. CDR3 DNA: TGCAGCGTTCACAGGGTTGGTGAGCAGTTCTTC.

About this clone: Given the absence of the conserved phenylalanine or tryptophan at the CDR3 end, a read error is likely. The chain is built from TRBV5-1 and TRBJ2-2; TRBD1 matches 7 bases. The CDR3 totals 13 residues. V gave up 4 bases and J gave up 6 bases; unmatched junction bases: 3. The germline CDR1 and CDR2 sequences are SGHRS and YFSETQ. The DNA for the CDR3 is TGCGCCAGCAGCGCACAGGGGTCCGGGGAGCTGTTTTCT. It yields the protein CASSAQGSGELFS.

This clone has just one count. CDR3 bases: TGCGCCAGCAGTCCGCCTGGGAACACTGAAGCTTTCTTT. Translation gives CASSPPGNTEAFF. The chain carries TRBV10-1 and TRBJ1-1; D is unresolved. V was trimmed by 5 bases and J by 1 base, leaving 8 bases between them. Germline V gene data show CDR1 as WNHNN and CDR2 as SYGVQD (reference sequence). The CDR3 length is 13 residues.

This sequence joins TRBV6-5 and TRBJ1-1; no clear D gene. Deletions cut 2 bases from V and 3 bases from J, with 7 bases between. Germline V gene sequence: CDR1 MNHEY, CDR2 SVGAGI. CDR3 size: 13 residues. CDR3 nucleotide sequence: TGTGCCAGCAGTTACGGGTCGGACACTGAAGCTTTCTTT. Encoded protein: CASSYGSDTEAFF.

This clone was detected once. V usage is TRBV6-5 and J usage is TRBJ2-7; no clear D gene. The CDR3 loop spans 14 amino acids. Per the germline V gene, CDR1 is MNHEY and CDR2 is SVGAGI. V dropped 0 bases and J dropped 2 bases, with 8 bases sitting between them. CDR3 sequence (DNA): TGTGCCAGCAGTTACTCGTCAGGAACCTACGAGCAGTACTTC. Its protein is CASSYSSGTYEQYF.

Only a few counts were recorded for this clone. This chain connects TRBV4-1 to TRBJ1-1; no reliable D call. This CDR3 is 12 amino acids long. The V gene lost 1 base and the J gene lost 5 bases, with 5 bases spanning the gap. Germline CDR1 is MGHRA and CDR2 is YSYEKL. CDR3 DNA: TGCGCCAGCAGCCAAGGGGCGACTGAAGCTTTCTTT. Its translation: CASSQGATEAFF.

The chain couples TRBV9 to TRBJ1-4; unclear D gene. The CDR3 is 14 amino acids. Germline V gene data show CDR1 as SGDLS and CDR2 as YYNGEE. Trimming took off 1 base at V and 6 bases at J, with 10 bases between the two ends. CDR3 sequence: CASSVRPLDEKLFF. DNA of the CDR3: TGTGCCAGCAGCGTACGGCCCCTCGATGAAAAACTGTTTTTT. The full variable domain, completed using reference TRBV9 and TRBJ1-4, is DSGVTQTPKHLITATGQRVTLRCSPRSGDLSVYWYQQSLDQGLQFLIQYYNGEERAKGNILERFSAQQFPDLHSELNLSSLELGDSALYFCASSVRPLDEKLFFGSGTQLSVL.

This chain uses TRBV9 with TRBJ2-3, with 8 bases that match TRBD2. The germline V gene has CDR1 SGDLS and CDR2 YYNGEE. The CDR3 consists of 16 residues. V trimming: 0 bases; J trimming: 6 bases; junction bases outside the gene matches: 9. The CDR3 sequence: CASSVAGGGAVDTQYF. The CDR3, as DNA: TGTGCCAGCAGCGTAGCCGGGGGGGGAGCAGTTGATACGCAGTATTTT.

CDR3 in amino acids: CASSPQGGYEQYF. The CDR3 DNA follows: TGTGCCAGCAGCCCTCAGGGAGGCTACGAGCAGTACTTC. The chain links TRBV7-3 to TRBJ2-7; possibly TRBD2 for D (6 bases). The CDR3 loop spans 13 amino acids. V dropped 5 bases and J dropped 3 bases, with 11 bases sitting between them. CDR1 is SGHTA and CDR2 is FQGTGA in the germline V gene.

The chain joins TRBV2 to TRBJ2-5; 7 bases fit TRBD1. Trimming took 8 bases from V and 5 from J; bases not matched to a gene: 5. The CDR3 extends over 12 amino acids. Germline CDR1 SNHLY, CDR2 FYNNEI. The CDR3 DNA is TGTGCCAGCGGACAGGTTAGGGAGACCCAGTACTTC. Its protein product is CASGQVRETQYF.

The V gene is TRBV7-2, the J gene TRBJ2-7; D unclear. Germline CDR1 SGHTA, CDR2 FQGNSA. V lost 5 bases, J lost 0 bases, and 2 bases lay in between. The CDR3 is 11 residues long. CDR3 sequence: CASSPSYEQYF. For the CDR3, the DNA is TGTGCCAGCAGCCCCTCCTACGAGCAGTACTTC. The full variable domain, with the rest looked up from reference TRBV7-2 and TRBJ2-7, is GAGVSQSPSNKVTEKGKDVELRCDPISGHTALYWYRQSLGQGLEFLIYFQGNSAPDKSGLPSDRFSAERTGGSVSTLTIQRTQQEDSAVYLCASSPSYEQYFGPGTRLTVT.

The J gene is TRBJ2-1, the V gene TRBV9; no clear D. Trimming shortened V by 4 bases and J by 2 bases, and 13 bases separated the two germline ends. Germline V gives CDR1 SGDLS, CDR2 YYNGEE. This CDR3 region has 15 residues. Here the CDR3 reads CASSSTGGPYNEQFF. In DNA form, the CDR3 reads TGTGCCAGCAGCTCGACGGGCGGCCCCTACAATGAGCAGTTCTTC.

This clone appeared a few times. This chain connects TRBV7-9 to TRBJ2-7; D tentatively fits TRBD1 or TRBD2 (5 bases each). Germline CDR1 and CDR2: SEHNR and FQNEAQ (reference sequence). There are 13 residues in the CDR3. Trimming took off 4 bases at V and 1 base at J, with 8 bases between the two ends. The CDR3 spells CASSSRESYEQYF. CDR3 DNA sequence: TGTGCCAGCAGCTCCAGGGAGTCCTACGAGCAGTACTTC.

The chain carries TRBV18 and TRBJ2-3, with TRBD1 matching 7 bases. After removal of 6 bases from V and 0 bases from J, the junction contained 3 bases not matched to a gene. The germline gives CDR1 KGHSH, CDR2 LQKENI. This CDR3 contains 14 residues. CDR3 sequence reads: CASSSGGSTDTQYF. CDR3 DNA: TGTGCCAGCTCGTCAGGGGGTAGCACAGATACGCAGTATTTT.

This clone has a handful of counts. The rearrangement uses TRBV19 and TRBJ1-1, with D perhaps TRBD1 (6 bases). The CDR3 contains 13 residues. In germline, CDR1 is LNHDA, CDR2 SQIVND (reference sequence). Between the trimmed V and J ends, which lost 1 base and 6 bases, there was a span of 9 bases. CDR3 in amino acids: CASSIVSGAEAFF. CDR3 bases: TGTGCCAGTAGTATAGTCTCAGGGGCTGAAGCTTTCTTT. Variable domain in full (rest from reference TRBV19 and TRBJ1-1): DGGITQSPKYLFRKEGQNVTLSCEQNLNHDAMYWYRQDPGQGLRLIYYSQIVNDFQKGDIAEGYSVSREKKESFPLTVTSAQKNPTAFYLCASSIVSGAEAFFGQGTRLTVV.

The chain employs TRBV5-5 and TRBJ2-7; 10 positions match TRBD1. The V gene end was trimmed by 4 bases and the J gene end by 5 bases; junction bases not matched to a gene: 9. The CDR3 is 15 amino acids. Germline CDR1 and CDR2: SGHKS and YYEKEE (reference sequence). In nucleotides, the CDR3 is TGTGCCAGCAGCCCGCGTTGGGGGACAGGGGACGAGCAGTACTTC. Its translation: CASSPRWGTGDEQYF.

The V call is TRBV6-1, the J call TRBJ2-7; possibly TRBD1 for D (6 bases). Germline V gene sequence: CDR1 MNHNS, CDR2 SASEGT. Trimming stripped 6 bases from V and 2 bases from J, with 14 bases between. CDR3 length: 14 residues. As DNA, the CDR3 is TGTGCCAGCAGCCAGGGGAAGGGGGCCTACGAGCAGTACTTC. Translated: CASSQGKGAYEQYF.

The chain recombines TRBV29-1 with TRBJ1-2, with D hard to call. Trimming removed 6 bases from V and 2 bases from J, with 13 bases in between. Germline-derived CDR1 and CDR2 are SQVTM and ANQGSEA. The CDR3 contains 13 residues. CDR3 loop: CSVPDRGNYGYTF. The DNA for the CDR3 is TGCAGCGTCCCGGATAGAGGGAACTATGGCTACACCTTC. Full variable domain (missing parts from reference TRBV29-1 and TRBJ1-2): SAVISQKPSRDICQRGTSLTIQCQVDSQVTMMFWYRQQPGQSLTLIATANQGSEATYESGFVIDKFPISRPNLTFSTLTVSNMSPEDSSIYLCSVPDRGNYGYTFGSGTRLTVV.